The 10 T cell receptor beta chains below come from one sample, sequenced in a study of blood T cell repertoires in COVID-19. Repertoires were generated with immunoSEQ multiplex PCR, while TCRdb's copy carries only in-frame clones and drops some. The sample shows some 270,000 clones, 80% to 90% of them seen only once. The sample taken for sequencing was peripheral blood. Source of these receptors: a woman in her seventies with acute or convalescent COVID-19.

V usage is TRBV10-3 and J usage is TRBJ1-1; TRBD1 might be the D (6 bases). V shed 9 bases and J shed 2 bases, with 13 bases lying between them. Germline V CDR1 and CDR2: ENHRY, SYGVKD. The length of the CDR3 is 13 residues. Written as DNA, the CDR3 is TGTGCCATTAACCGGGACACTAACACTGAAGCTTTCTTT. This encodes CAINRDTNTEAFF.

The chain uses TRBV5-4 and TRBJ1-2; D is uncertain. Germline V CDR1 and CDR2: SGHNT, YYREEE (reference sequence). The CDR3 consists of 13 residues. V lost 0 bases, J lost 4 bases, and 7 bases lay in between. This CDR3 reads CASSLGGTYGYTF. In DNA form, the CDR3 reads TGTGCCAGCAGCTTGGGCGGTACCTATGGCTACACCTTC.

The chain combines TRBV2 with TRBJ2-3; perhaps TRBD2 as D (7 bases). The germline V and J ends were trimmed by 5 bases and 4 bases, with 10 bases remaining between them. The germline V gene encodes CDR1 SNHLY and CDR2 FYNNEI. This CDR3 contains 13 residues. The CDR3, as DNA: TGTGCCAGCAGTTGGGGGGGCGCAGATACGCAGTATTTT. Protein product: CASSWGGADTQYF.

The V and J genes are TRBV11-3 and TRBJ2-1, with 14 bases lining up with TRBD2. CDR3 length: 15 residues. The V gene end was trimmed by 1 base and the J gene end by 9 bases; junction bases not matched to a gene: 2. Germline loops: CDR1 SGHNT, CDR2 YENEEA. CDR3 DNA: TGTGCCAGCAGCTTAGGACTAGCGGGGGGGAGTGAGCAGTTCTTC. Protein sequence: CASSLGLAGGSEQFF. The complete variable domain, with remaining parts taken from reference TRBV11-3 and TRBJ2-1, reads EAGVVQSPRYKIIEKKQPVAFWCNPISGHNTLYWYLQNLGQGPELLIRYENEEAVDDSQLPKDRFSAERLKGVDSTLKIQPAELGDSAVYLCASSLGLAGGSEQFFGPGTRLTVL.

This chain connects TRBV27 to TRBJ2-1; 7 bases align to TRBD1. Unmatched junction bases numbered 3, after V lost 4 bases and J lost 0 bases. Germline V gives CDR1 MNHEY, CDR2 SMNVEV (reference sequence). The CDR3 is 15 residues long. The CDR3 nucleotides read TGTGCCAGCAGTTGGGACAGATCCTCCTACAATGAGCAGTTCTTC. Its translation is CASSWDRSSYNEQFF.

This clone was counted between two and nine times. CDR3 sequence reads: CASSIQGVVGNTIYF. The CDR3 DNA sequence: TGTGCCAGTAGTATACAGGGTGTCGTCGGAAACACCATATATTTT. The chain couples TRBV19 to TRBJ1-3; D perhaps matches TRBD1 (5 bases). V lost 2 bases, J lost 4 bases, and 12 bases lay in between. Germline V gene sequence: CDR1 LNHDA, CDR2 SQIVND (reference sequence). The CDR3 consists of 15 residues.

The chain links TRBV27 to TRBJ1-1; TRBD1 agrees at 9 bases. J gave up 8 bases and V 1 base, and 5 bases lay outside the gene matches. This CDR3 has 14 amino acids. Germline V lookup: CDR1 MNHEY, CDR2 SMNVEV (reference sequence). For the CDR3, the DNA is TGTGCCAGCAGTTTATGGGGGACAGGGAAAGAAGCTTTCTTT. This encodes CASSLWGTGKEAFF.

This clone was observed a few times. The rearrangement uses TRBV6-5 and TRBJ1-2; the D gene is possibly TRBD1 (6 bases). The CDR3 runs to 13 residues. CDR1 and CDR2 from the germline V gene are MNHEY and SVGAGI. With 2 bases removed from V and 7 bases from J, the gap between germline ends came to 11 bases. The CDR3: CASSYGAGVGYTF. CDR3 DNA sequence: TGTGCCAGCAGTTACGGGGCAGGGGTTGGCTACACCTTC.

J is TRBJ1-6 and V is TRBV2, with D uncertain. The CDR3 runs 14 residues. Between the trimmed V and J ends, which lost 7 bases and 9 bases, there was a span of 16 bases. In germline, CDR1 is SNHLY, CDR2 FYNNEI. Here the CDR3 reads CASTGEVNSSPLHF. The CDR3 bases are TGTGCCAGCACTGGGGAGGTAAATAGTTCACCCCTCCACTTT.

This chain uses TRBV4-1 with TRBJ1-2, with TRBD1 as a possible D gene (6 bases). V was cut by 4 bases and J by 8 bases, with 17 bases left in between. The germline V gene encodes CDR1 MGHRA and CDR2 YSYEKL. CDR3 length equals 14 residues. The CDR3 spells CASSRLPGTQGYTF. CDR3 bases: TGCGCCAGCAGCCGACTTCCCGGGACACAGGGCTACACCTTC.